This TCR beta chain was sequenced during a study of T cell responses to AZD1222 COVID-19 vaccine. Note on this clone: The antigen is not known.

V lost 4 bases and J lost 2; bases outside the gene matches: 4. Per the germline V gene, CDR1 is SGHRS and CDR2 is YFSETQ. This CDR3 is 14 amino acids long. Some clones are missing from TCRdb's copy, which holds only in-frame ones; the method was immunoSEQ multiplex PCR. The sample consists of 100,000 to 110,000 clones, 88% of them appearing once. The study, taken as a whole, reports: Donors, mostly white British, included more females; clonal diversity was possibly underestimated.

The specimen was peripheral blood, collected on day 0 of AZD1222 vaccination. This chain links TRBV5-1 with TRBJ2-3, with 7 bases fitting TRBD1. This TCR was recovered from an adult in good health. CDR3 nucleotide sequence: TGCGCCAGCAGCCCGGGACAGCTCACAGATACGCAGTATTTT. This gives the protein CASSPGQLTDTQYF.